Listed below are T cell receptor beta chains from one sample, sequenced in a study of blood T cell repertoires in COVID-19. Method: immunoSEQ multiplex PCR; TCRdb's copy keeps in-frame clones and lacks some. The table includes fewer than 200,000 clones, roughly 85% detected once. The sample consisted of peripheral blood. The receptors come from a man aged 50 to 59 with active or convalescent COVID-19. Both conserved end residues are part of each CDR3. D genes are given only for firm matches. For some rows the clone size is stated as once, few or many, or as a class when expanded; others skip it.

size: -; V: TRBV18; J: TRBJ2-7; D: TRBD1; CDR3: CASSPGTGGDEQYF; DNA: TGTGCCAGCTCACCGGGGACAGGGGGCGACGAGCAGTACTTC
size: -; V: TRBV19; J: TRBJ1-2; D: TRBD1; CDR3: CASRETGGSNYGYTF; DNA: TGTGCCAGTAGGGAGACAGGGGGCTCTAACTATGGCTACACCTTC
size: -; V: TRBV6-1; J: TRBJ1-5; D: TRBD1; CDR3: CASSEFSLWDSKNSNQPQHF; DNA: TGTGCCAGCAGTGAATTTTCTCTGTGGGACAGTAAAAATAGCAATCAGCCCCAGCATTTT
size: -; V: TRBV4-1; J: TRBJ1-1; D: -; CDR3: CASSQDRRTEAFF; DNA: TGCGCCAGCAGCCAAGATCGGAGGACTGAAGCTTTCTTT
size: -; V: TRBV7-2; J: TRBJ2-5; D: -; CDR3: CASSLVPVKETQYF; DNA: TGTGCCAGCAGCTTAGTACCGGTAAAAGAGACCCAGTACTTC
size: -; V: TRBV5-4; J: TRBJ2-5; D: TRBD1; CDR3: CASSTTGADRETQYF; DNA: TGTGCCAGCAGCACGACAGGGGCCGATAGGGAGACCCAGTACTTC
size: -; V: TRBV30; J: TRBJ1-2; D: TRBD1; CDR3: CAWSRDRVYGYTF; DNA: TGTGCCTGGAGCAGGGACAGGGTATATGGCTACACCTTC
size: -; V: TRBV6-5; J: TRBJ1-5; D: -; CDR3: CASTPAGTQPQHF; DNA: TGTGCCAGCACCCCGGCGGGGACCCAGCCCCAGCATTTT
size: -; V: TRBV2; J: TRBJ2-2; D: -; CDR3: CASSEGAGLTGELFF; DNA: TGTGCCAGCAGTGAAGGAGCAGGGTTGACCGGGGAGCTGTTTTTT
size: -; V: TRBV19; J: TRBJ2-7; D: TRBD1; CDR3: CASSLSGGGYEQYF; DNA: TGTGCCAGTAGCCTATCAGGGGGCGGCTACGAGCAGTACTTC
size: -; V: TRBV5-4; J: TRBJ2-7; D: TRBD2; CDR3: CASSLGGRIYEQYF; DNA: TGTGCCAGCAGCTTGGGCGGGAGAATTTACGAGCAGTACTTC
size: few; V: TRBV5-1; J: TRBJ2-2; D: TRBD2; CDR3: CASSLLAANTGELFF; DNA: TGCGCCAGCAGCTTGCTAGCGGCGAACACCGGGGAGCTGTTTTTT
size: -; V: TRBV6-1; J: TRBJ1-3; D: -; CDR3: CASSEQGPGNTIYF; DNA: TGTGCCAGCAGTGAACAGGGGCCTGGAAACACCATATATTTT
size: -; V: TRBV15; J: TRBJ2-1; D: TRBD2; CDR3: CATKTSGGALNEQFF; DNA: TGTGCCACCAAGACTAGCGGGGGGGCGTTGAATGAGCAGTTCTTC
size: -; V: TRBV9; J: TRBJ1-4; D: TRBD1; CDR3: CASSVAGRGGGEKLFF; DNA: TGTGCCAGCAGCGTAGCCGGACGAGGGGGCGGTGAAAAACTGTTTTTT
size: -; V: TRBV15; J: TRBJ1-4; D: -; CDR3: CATRRYDEKLFF; DNA: TGTGCCACGAGGAGGTACGATGAAAAACTGTTTTTT
size: -; V: TRBV7-3; J: TRBJ1-5; D: -; CDR3: CASKDTAGRLGQPQHF; DNA: TGTGCCAGCAAGGACACTGCGGGGAGGCTTGGTCAGCCCCAGCATTTT
size: once; V: TRBV4-2; J: TRBJ1-4; D: -; CDR3: CASSPRSGNPNEKLFF; DNA: TGTGCCAGCAGCCCCAGATCCGGGAACCCTAATGAAAAACTGTTTTTT
size: -; V: TRBV4-1; J: TRBJ1-4; D: TRBD1; CDR3: CASSQGQGFEKLFF; DNA: TGCGCCAGCAGCCAAGGACAGGGGTTCGAAAAACTGTTTTTT
size: -; V: TRBV19; J: TRBJ1-6; D: -; CDR3: CASSVPGQGHSPLHF; DNA: TGTGCCAGTAGTGTCCCGGGACAAGGACATTCACCCCTCCACTTT
size: -; V: TRBV11-3; J: TRBJ2-2; D: -; CDR3: CASSDDIGGELFF; DNA: TGTGCCAGCTCGGATGACATCGGCGGGGAGCTGTTTTTT
size: -; V: TRBV19; J: TRBJ2-7; D: -; CDR3: CASSIREGVYEQYF; DNA: TGTGCCAGTAGTATTAGGGAGGGGGTTTACGAGCAGTACTTC
size: -; V: TRBV10-1; J: TRBJ2-7; D: -; CDR3: CASSSATSSRYEQYF; DNA: TGCGCCAGCAGTTCAGCGACCTCTTCGCGCTACGAGCAGTACTTC
size: -; V: TRBV5-4; J: TRBJ1-4; D: -; CDR3: CASSIQGPTNEKLFF; DNA: TGTGCCAGCAGCATACAGGGTCCAACTAATGAAAAACTGTTTTTT
size: -; V: TRBV11-2; J: TRBJ2-4; D: -; CDR3: CASTTGLPLDLAKNIQYF; DNA: TGTGCCAGCACCACAGGTTTACCCCTCGACTTAGCCAAAAACATTCAGTACTTC
size: -; V: TRBV19; J: TRBJ2-7; D: TRBD1; CDR3: CASSLTGDPYEQYF; DNA: TGTGCCAGTAGTTTGACAGGGGACCCCTACGAGCAGTACTTC
size: -; V: TRBV7-9; J: TRBJ1-6; D: -; CDR3: CASSLGGEKRGSPLHF; DNA: TGTGCCAGCAGCTTAGGCGGCGAGAAGCGGGGTTCACCCCTCCACTTT
size: -; V: TRBV29-1; J: TRBJ2-3; D: TRBD1; CDR3: CSVEVGTGGQDTQYF; DNA: TGCAGCGTTGAAGTGGGGACAGGGGGACAAGATACGCAGTATTTT
size: -; V: TRBV12-3/TRBV12-4; J: TRBJ2-1; D: -; CDR3: CASSLRGYEQFF; DNA: TGTGCCAGCAGTTTAAGGGGGTATGAGCAGTTCTTC
size: -; V: TRBV7-2; J: TRBJ2-7; D: -; CDR3: CASSSLRGSYEQYF; DNA: TGTGCCAGCAGCTCGCTGAGAGGTTCCTACGAGCAGTACTTC
size: -; V: TRBV4-3; J: TRBJ1-2; D: -; CDR3: CASSASLSYGYTF; DNA: TGCGCCAGCAGCGCTTCCCTGAGCTATGGCTACACCTTC
size: -; V: TRBV2; J: TRBJ2-3; D: TRBD1; CDR3: CASSFGQGARSGPDTQYF; DNA: TGTGCCAGCTCTTTCGGACAGGGGGCTAGGAGCGGACCAGATACGCAGTATTTT
size: -; V: TRBV2; J: TRBJ1-1; D: TRBD1; CDR3: CASSRGADGEAFF; DNA: TGTGCCAGCAGCAGGGGGGCAGATGGTGAAGCTTTCTTT
size: -; V: TRBV19; J: TRBJ2-5; D: -; CDR3: CASSQGLAETQYF; DNA: TGTGCCAGTAGTCAGGGGTTGGCGGAGACCCAGTACTTC
size: -; V: TRBV6-5; J: TRBJ1-2; D: TRBD1; CDR3: CASSVAGTEVYGYTF; DNA: TGTGCCAGCAGCGTGGCGGGGACAGAAGTCTATGGCTACACCTTC
size: -; V: TRBV6-5; J: TRBJ1-2; D: -; CDR3: CASTSSGTAYGYTF; DNA: TGTGCCAGCACGAGTAGCGGGACTGCGTATGGCTACACCTTC
size: -; V: TRBV12-3/TRBV12-4; J: TRBJ1-2; D: TRBD1; CDR3: CASSTGGGYGYTF; DNA: TGTGCCAGCAGTACAGGGGGTGGCTATGGCTACACCTTC
size: -; V: TRBV3-1/TRBV3-2; J: TRBJ1-3; D: -; CDR3: CASSPGHPFSGNTIYF; DNA: TGTGCCAGCAGCCCTGGACATCCTTTCTCTGGAAACACCATATATTTT
size: -; V: TRBV7-3; J: TRBJ2-1; D: -; CDR3: CASSSPRGNNEQFF; DNA: TGTGCCAGCAGCTCCCCGAGGGGGAACAATGAGCAGTTCTTC
size: -; V: TRBV28; J: TRBJ1-5; D: TRBD1; CDR3: CASSSSDRDNQPQHF; DNA: TGTGCCAGCAGTTCTTCAGACAGGGACAATCAGCCCCAGCATTTT
size: -; V: TRBV28; J: TRBJ1-5; D: -; CDR3: CASSSHAGGLGHF; DNA: TGTGCCAGCAGTTCCCACGCGGGGGGCCTAGGGCATTTT
size: -; V: TRBV15; J: TRBJ1-2; D: TRBD1; CDR3: CATSRDTGTGDSNYGYTF; DNA: TGTGCCACCAGCAGAGATACCGGGACAGGGGATTCTAACTATGGCTACACCTTC
size: -; V: TRBV5-1; J: TRBJ1-3; D: -; CDR3: CASSSGVSGNTIYF; DNA: TGCGCCAGCAGTTCAGGGGTCTCTGGAAACACCATATATTTT
size: -; V: TRBV7-3; J: TRBJ2-3; D: -; CDR3: CASKRAAGSDTQYF; DNA: TGTGCCAGCAAAAGAGCGGCTGGGTCGGATACGCAGTATTTT
size: -; V: TRBV5-1; J: TRBJ2-7; D: -; CDR3: CASSLDNSYEQYF; DNA: TGCGCCAGCAGCTTGGACAACTCCTACGAGCAGTACTTC
size: -; V: TRBV7-9; J: TRBJ2-7; D: TRBD2; CDR3: CASSSLAGEGYEQYF; DNA: TGTGCCAGCAGCTCCTTAGCGGGAGAAGGCTACGAGCAGTACTTC
size: -; V: TRBV18; J: TRBJ2-2; D: TRBD1; CDR3: CASSPPTGVDTGELFF; DNA: TGTGCCAGCTCACCACCGACAGGGGTTGACACCGGGGAGCTGTTTTTT
size: few; V: TRBV7-2; J: TRBJ1-4; D: -; CDR3: CASSRQVFEKLFF; DNA: TGTGCCAGCAGCCGACAGGTTTTCGAAAAACTGTTTTTT
size: -; V: TRBV10-1; J: TRBJ2-1; D: -; CDR3: CASKGGMRDEQFF; DNA: TGCGCCAGCAAAGGGGGAATGAGGGATGAGCAGTTCTTC
size: -; V: TRBV12-3/TRBV12-4; J: TRBJ2-7; D: -; CDR3: CASSSSYEQYF; DNA: TGTGCCAGCAGTTCCTCGTACGAGCAGTACTTC